This TCR beta chain comes out of a study of blood T cell repertoires in COVID-19. Looking at the study overall: From T cells, B-cell-depleted T cells, or PBMCs came the material, which was cDNA or gDNA.

Produced via immunoSEQ multiplex PCR; TCRdb's table is partial and in-frame only. This table holds over 150,000 clones, 94% found once. CDR1 and CDR2 from the germline V gene are SQVTM and ANQGSEA. Trimming pared 6 bases from V and 8 bases from J, leaving 16 bases between. The CDR3 runs 12 residues. The chain is built from TRBV29-1 and TRBJ1-2, with D unclear. Material: peripheral blood. The receptor's source is a young man with COVID-19, enrolled during active disease. CDR3 sequence: CSVTGNERGYTF. The CDR3 nucleotides are TGCAGCGTCACCGGGAACGAGAGGGGCTACACCTTC.